Below are 24 T cell receptor beta chains sequenced from a single sample in a study of cytotoxic CD8 clonotypes in ibrutinib-treated CLL. Libraries were prepared by immunoSEQ multiplex PCR; TCRdb keeps only in-frame clonotypes and omits some of them. The table has 150,000 or so clones, 76% seen once; the top ten hold 5.1%. The sample consisted of PBMCs, taken after 24 months of ibrutinib treatment. These receptors originate from a human donor with chronic lymphocytic leukemia.

The rearrangement links TRBV28 to TRBJ1-5; TRBD1 agrees at 7 bases. The V gene end was trimmed by 2 bases and the J gene end by 6 bases; junction bases not matched to a gene: 13. The germline V gene has CDR1 MDHEN and CDR2 SYDVKM. The CDR3 has 17 amino acids. DNA of the CDR3: TGTGCCAGCAGTTTAGGGGTTAGGGGGCGAGGTGGTCAGCCCCAGCATTTT. It codes for CASSLGVRGRGGQPQHF.

V and J are TRBV6-5 and TRBJ2-7; TRBD2 matches 9 bases. Germline assignment: CDR1 MNHEY and CDR2 SVGAGI. With V trimmed by 3 bases and J by 3 bases, 6 bases remained unmatched. There are 15 residues in the CDR3. The CDR3 DNA reads as TGTGCCAGCAGTTATAGCGGGAGTTTTGGCTACGAGCAGTACTTC. Translating gives CASSYSGSFGYEQYF.

In the case of this clone: The same CDR3 arises from other DNA sequences in this sample as well. The genes are TRBV28 and TRBJ1-2; a possible D gene is TRBD1 (5 bases). In germline, CDR1 is MDHEN, CDR2 SYDVKM. The CDR3 length is 12 residues. V was shortened by 5 bases and J by 4 bases, with 8 bases between the two germline ends. As DNA, the CDR3 is TGTGCCAGCAGTCTAAGGGGCTATGGCTACACCTTC. It is translated as CASSLRGYGYTF.

The V and J genes are TRBV27 and TRBJ2-7; D may be TRBD1 or TRBD2 (6 bases each). Trimming left V 3 bases short and J 1 base short, with 16 bases between. In germline, CDR1 is MNHEY, CDR2 SMNVEV (reference sequence). The CDR3 is 16 amino acids. The CDR3 coding sequence is TGTGCCAGCAGTTTCCGGGGGCCTAGCTATTCCTACGAGCAGTACTTC. This gives the protein CASSFRGPSYSYEQYF.

The genes are TRBV5-5 and TRBJ2-1; D call uncertain. CDR1 and CDR2 (germline): SGHKS, YYEKEE (reference sequence). The CDR3 sequence is 14 residues long. With 4 bases removed from V and 3 bases from J, the gap between germline ends came to 11 bases. DNA for the CDR3: TGTGCCAGCAGCCCTGGAGTGGTCTACAATGAGCAGTTCTTC. Amino acid sequence: CASSPGVVYNEQFF.

In this sample, this clone turned up a few times. The rearrangement joins TRBV28 to TRBJ2-7; 8 nucleotides agree with TRBD2. Germline V gene sequence: CDR1 MDHEN, CDR2 SYDVKM. CDR3 size: 13 residues. Losses at the gene ends were 3 bases for V and 2 bases for J; bases not matched to a gene: 0. The DNA of the CDR3 is TGTGCCAGCAGTTTGACTAGCGCCTACGAGCAGTACTTC. Encoded protein: CASSLTSAYEQYF.

V is TRBV25-1 and J is TRBJ2-3; D may be TRBD1 (5 bases). V lost 2 bases and J 3 bases, leaving 6 bases between the germline ends. Germline-derived CDR1 and CDR2 are MGHDK and SYGVNS. This CDR3 contains 13 residues. The DNA for the CDR3 is TGTGCCAGCAGTGAACCAGGGACAGATACGCAGTATTTT. This gives the protein CASSEPGTDTQYF.

The chain is built from TRBV28 and TRBJ2-1; 8 bases are a match to TRBD1. The length of the CDR3 is 13 residues. Losses at the gene ends were 6 bases for V and 8 bases for J; bases not matched to a gene: 6. Germline CDR1 is MDHEN and CDR2 is SYDVKM. CDR3 sequence (DNA): TGTGCCAGCAGGGGGGCAGGGGGCTATGAGCAGTTCTTC. This translates into CASRGAGGYEQFF.

In this sample, this clone turned up a few times. The chain has TRBV5-1 and TRBJ2-2; D not resolved. V lost 1 base and J lost 7, with 8 bases in between. Germline V gene sequence: CDR1 SGHRS, CDR2 YFSETQ. The CDR3 spans 13 residues. Here the CDR3 DNA reads TGCGCCAGCAGCTTGAGTTTGAGCGGGGAGCTGTTTTTT. Residues: CASSLSLSGELFF.

The chain employs TRBV5-1 and TRBJ2-7; TRBD1 or TRBD2 may be the D gene (5 bases each). The CDR3 is 13 residues long. V was pared by 5 bases and J by 0 bases, with 9 bases between. Looked up from germline, CDR1 is SGHRS and CDR2 is YFSETQ. CDR3 residues: CASSRDPSYEQYF. Written as DNA, the CDR3 is TGCGCCAGCAGTCGGGACCCCTCCTACGAGCAGTACTTC.

The chain uses TRBV5-4 and TRBJ1-5, with D perhaps matching TRBD1 (5 bases). CDR3 length: 13 residues. V lost 0 bases and J lost 9, with 10 bases in between. CDR1 is SGHNT and CDR2 is YYREEE in the germline V gene (reference sequence). The CDR3 is CASSLEERGPQHF. CDR3 nucleotides: TGTGCCAGCAGCTTGGAGGAAAGGGGGCCCCAGCATTTT.

This clone was counted between two and nine times. The gene calls are TRBV6-6 and TRBJ2-7; 8 bases are shared with TRBD1. Germline V lookup: CDR1 MNHNY, CDR2 SVGAGI (reference sequence). The CDR3 covers 13 residues. Germline trimming cut 7 bases from V and 7 bases from J; bases unmatched to any gene: 9. Here the CDR3 DNA reads TGTGCCAGCACCCCGACAGGGGTGAGGGAGCAGTACTTC. Encoded protein: CASTPTGVREQYF.

This chain joins TRBV7-9 and TRBJ2-6; TRBD2 agrees at 7 bases. Germline CDR1 reads SEHNR; CDR2 reads FQNEAQ (reference sequence). CDR3 length: 17 residues. The junction had 16 bases not matched to a gene; V was cut back by 5 bases and J by 9 bases. The DNA for the CDR3 is TGTGCCAGCAGCCCCCCCGGGAGGTCGAGGGCCCGCAACGTCCTGACTTTC. Translating gives CASSPPGRSRARNVLTF.

This chain links TRBV5-4 with TRBJ2-5; D may match TRBD1 or TRBD2 (5 bases each). The CDR3 length is 11 residues. V shed 3 bases and J shed 5 bases, with 5 bases lying between them. Germline CDR1 SGHNT, CDR2 YYREEE (reference sequence). CDR3 protein: CASSWGETQYF. The CDR3 DNA sequence: TGTGCCAGCAGCTGGGGGGAGACCCAGTACTTC.

In its sample, this clone was seen a few times. This chain joins TRBV28 and TRBJ2-1; D is uncertain. Trimming left V 1 base short and J 10 bases short, with 8 bases between. The CDR3 runs to 12 residues. The germline gives CDR1 MDHEN, CDR2 SYDVKM. CDR3 nucleotide sequence: TGTGCCAGCAGTTTATTGGGAAGGGAGCAGTTCTTC. Its protein is CASSLLGREQFF. The variable domain in full, completed from reference TRBV28 and TRBJ2-1, reads DVKVTQSSRYLVKRTGEKVFLECVQDMDHENMFWYRQDPGLGLRLIYFSYDVKMKEKGDIPEGYSVSREKKERFSLILESASTNQTSMYLCASSLLGREQFFGPGTRLTVL.

This chain connects TRBV7-9 to TRBJ2-2; D unresolved. Per the germline V gene, CDR1 is SEHNR and CDR2 is FQNEAQ (reference sequence). The CDR3 is made up of 12 amino acids. With 5 bases removed from V and 2 bases from J, the gap between germline ends came to 3 bases. The CDR3 loop is CASSTNTGELFF. CDR3 sequence (DNA): TGTGCCAGCAGCACAAACACCGGGGAGCTGTTTTTT.

The chain recombines TRBV11-2 with TRBJ2-7, with a possible D match to TRBD2 (6 bases). Germline V gene lookup returns CDR1 SGHAT and CDR2 FQNNGV. V dropped 1 base and J dropped 2 bases, with 9 bases sitting between them. The CDR3 contains 14 residues. This chain's CDR3 is CASSLAGAAYEQYF. The CDR3 DNA sequence: TGTGCCAGCAGCTTAGCGGGAGCCGCCTACGAGCAGTACTTC.

V and J are TRBV9 and TRBJ1-4; 10 bases are a match to TRBD1. Germline CDR1 SGDLS, CDR2 YYNGEE. J gave up 8 bases and V 0 bases, and 4 bases lay outside the gene matches. The CDR3 spans 15 residues. The CDR3 coding sequence is TGTGCCAGCAGCGTAGGAAGGACAGGGGGGGAAAAACTGTTTTTT. Amino acid sequence: CASSVGRTGGEKLFF.

This CDR3 is CASSYPGPNQPQHF. The CDR3 DNA follows: TGTGCCAGCAGTTACCCCGGCCCCAATCAGCCCCAGCATTTT. The chain is built from TRBV6-5 and TRBJ1-5; the D is unclear. The germline V gene encodes CDR1 MNHEY and CDR2 SVGAGI. Between the trimmed V and J ends, which lost 2 bases and 3 bases, there was a span of 8 bases. The CDR3 has 14 residues.

The table lists this clone with a few counts. The V gene is TRBV9, the J gene TRBJ2-1, with unresolved D. Germline lookup yields CDR1 SGDLS and CDR2 YYNGEE. Trimming removed 0 bases from V and 5 bases from J, with 12 bases in between. The CDR3 consists of 15 residues. CDR3 region: CASSVGGRVNNEQFF. The CDR3 coding sequence is TGTGCCAGCAGCGTAGGGGGTAGGGTGAACAATGAGCAGTTCTTC.

The genes are TRBV9 and TRBJ2-4; D assignment may be TRBD1 or TRBD2 (5 bases each). Germline lookup yields CDR1 SGDLS and CDR2 YYNGEE. V was shortened by 4 bases and J by 9 bases, with 14 bases between the two germline ends. CDR3 length: 13 amino acids. CDR3 in DNA: TGTGCCAGCAGCCCCGAGCCTGGGGGCATTCAGTACTTC. This codes for CASSPEPGGIQYF.

This clone was found a few times. V is TRBV18 and J is TRBJ2-7; 7 bases align to TRBD1. CDR1 is KGHSH and CDR2 is LQKENI in the germline V gene. Trimming cost V 4 bases and J 3 bases; bases outside gene matches: 0. The CDR3 length is 12 residues. CDR3 nucleotide sequence: TGTGCCAGCTCACGGGACAGCTACGAGCAGTACTTC. Translated: CASSRDSYEQYF.

J is TRBJ2-7 and V is TRBV28; 9 bases agree with TRBD1. The V and J ends lost 5 bases and 0 bases, in that order; junction bases with no gene match: 8. Germline V gives CDR1 MDHEN, CDR2 SYDVKM. The CDR3 length is 16 residues. CDR3 region: CASSQQGAGGSYEQYF. The CDR3 nucleotides read TGTGCCAGCAGTCAACAGGGGGCAGGGGGCTCCTACGAGCAGTACTTC.

The J gene is TRBJ2-3, the V gene TRBV30; maybe TRBD2 (6 bases). CDR1 is GTSNPN and CDR2 is SVGIG in the germline V gene (reference sequence). The CDR3 is 14 residues long. V lost 2 bases to trimming and J lost 4 bases, with 13 bases between them. This chain's CDR3 is CAWSFRGWADTQYF. DNA for the CDR3: TGTGCCTGGAGTTTCCGGGGGTGGGCAGATACGCAGTATTTT.